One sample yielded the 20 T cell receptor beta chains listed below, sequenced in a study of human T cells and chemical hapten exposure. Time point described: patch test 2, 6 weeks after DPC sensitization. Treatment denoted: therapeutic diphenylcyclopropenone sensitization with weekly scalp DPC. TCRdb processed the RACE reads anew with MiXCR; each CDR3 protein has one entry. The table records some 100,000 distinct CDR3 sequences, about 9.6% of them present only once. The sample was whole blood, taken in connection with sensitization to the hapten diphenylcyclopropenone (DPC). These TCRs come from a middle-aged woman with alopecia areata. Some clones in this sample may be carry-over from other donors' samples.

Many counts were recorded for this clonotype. CDR3 residues: CASSESATSGSFTDTQYF. The CDR3 nucleotides are TGCGCCAGCAGTGAGTCGGCGACTAGCGGGAGTTTCACAGATACGCAGTATTTT. The V call is TRBV10-2, the J call TRBJ2-3; 12 bases map to TRBD2. The CDR3 is 18 amino acids. Germline V gene lookup returns CDR1 WSHSY and CDR2 SAAADI. V lost 0 bases and J lost 2; bases outside the gene matches: 6.

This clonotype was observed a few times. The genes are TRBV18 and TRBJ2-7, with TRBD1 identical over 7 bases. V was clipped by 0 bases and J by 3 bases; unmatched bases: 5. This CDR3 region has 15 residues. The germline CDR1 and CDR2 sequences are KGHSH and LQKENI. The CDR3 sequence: CASSPPGQVFYEQYF. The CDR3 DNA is TGTGCCAGCTCACCACCCGGACAGGTCTTCTACGAGCAGTACTTC.

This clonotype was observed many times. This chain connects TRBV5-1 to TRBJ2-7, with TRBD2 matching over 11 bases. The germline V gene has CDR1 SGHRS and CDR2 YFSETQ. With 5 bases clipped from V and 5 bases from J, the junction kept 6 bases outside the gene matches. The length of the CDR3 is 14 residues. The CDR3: CASSELAGAHEQYF. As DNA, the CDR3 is TGCGCCAGCAGTGAACTAGCGGGAGCCCACGAGCAGTACTTC. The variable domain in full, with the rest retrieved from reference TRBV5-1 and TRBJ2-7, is KAGVTQTPRYLIKTRGQQVTLSCSPISGHRSVSWYQQTPGQGLQFLFEYFSETQRNKGNFPGRFSGRQFSNSRSEMNVSTLELGDSALYLCASSELAGAHEQYFGPGTRLTVT.

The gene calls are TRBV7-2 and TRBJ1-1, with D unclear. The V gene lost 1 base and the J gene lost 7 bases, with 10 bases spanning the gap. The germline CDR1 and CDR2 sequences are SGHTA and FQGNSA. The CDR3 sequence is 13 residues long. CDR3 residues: CASSLVSGFEAFF. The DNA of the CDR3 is TGTGCCAGCAGCTTAGTTTCGGGGTTTGAAGCTTTCTTT. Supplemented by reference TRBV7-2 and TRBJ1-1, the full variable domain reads GAGVSQSPSNKVTEKGKDVELRCDPISGHTALYWYRQSLGQGLEFLIYFQGNSAPDKSGLPSDRFSAERTGGSVSTLTIQRTQQEDSAVYLCASSLVSGFEAFFGQGTRLTVV.

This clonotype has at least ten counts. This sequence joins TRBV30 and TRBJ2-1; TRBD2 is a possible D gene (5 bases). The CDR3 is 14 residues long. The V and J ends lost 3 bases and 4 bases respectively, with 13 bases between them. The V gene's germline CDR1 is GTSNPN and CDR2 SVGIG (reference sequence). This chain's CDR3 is CAWSGLRRYNEQFF. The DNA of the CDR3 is TGTGCCTGGAGCGGCTTAAGGAGGTACAATGAGCAGTTCTTC.

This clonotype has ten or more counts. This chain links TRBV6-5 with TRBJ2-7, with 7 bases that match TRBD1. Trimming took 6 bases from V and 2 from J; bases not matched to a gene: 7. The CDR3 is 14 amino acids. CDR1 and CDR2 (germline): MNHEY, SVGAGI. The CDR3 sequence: CASSLTTGPYEQYF. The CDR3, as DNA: TGTGCCAGCAGCCTTACGACAGGGCCCTACGAGCAGTACTTC.

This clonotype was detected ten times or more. The CDR3 loop reads CASSSRDRIHSNQPQHF. DNA of the CDR3: TGTGCCAGCAGTTCCCGGGACAGGATCCATAGCAATCAGCCCCAGCATTTT. The chain carries TRBV12-3 or TRBV12-4 and TRBJ1-5; TRBD1 matches at 8 bases. CDR3 length: 17 residues. With 4 bases clipped from V and 0 bases from J, the junction kept 8 bases outside the gene matches.

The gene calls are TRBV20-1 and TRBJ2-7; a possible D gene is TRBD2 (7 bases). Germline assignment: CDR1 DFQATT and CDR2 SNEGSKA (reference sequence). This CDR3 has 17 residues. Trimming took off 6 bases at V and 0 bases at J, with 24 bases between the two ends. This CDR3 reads CSAKGYGGGSHSYEQYF. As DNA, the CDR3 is TGCAGTGCCAAAGGATACGGGGGCGGGAGCCACTCCTACGAGCAGTACTTC.

The chain's CDR3 is CASWRDRNTGELFF. CDR3 bases: TGCGCCTCCTGGAGGGACAGGAACACCGGGGAGCTGTTTTTT. This chain connects TRBV5-1 to TRBJ2-2; D may be TRBD1 (7 bases). Germline lookup yields CDR1 SGHRS and CDR2 YFSETQ. The V end was cut by 10 bases, the J end by 1 base, with 14 bases between. The CDR3 covers 14 residues. Supplemented by reference TRBV5-1 and TRBJ2-2, the full variable domain reads KAGVTQTPRYLIKTRGQQVTLSCSPISGHRSVSWYQQTPGQGLQFLFEYFSETQRNKGNFPGRFSGRQFSNSRSEMNVSTLELGDSALYLCASWRDRNTGELFFGEGSRLTVL.

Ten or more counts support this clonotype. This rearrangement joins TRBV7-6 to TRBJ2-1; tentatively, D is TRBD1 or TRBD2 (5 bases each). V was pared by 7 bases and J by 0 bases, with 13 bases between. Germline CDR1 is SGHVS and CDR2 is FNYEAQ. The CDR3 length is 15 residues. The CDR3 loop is CASTRGPTSYNEQFF. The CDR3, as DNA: TGTGCCAGCACCCGGGGACCCACCTCCTACAATGAGCAGTTCTTC.

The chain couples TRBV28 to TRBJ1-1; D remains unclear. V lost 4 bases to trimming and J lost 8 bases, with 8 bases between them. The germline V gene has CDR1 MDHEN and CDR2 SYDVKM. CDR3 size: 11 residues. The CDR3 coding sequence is TGTGCCAGCAGTTCCTGGAAAGAAGCTTTCTTT. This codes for CASSSWKEAFF. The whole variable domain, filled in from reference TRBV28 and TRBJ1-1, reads DVKVTQSSRYLVKRTGEKVFLECVQDMDHENMFWYRQDPGLGLRLIYFSYDVKMKEKGDIPEGYSVSREKKERFSLILESASTNQTSMYLCASSSWKEAFFGQGTRLTVV.

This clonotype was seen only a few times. CDR3 protein: CASRPTELWVPQHF. In DNA, the CDR3 is TGTGCCAGCAGGCCGACAGAATTATGGGTGCCCCAGCATTTT. The rearrangement uses TRBV6-2 or TRBV6-3 and TRBJ1-5; the D gene is possibly TRBD1 (5 bases). V was clipped by 6 bases and J by 9 bases, with 18 bases between them. CDR1 MNHEY and CDR2 SVGEGT come from the germline V gene. The CDR3 is made up of 14 amino acids.

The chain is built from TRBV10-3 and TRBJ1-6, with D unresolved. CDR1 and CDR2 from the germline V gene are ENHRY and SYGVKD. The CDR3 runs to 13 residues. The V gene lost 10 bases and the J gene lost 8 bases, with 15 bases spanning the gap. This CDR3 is CATTRSVDSPLHF. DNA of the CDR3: TGTGCCACCACCCGCTCTGTTGATTCACCCCTCCACTTT.

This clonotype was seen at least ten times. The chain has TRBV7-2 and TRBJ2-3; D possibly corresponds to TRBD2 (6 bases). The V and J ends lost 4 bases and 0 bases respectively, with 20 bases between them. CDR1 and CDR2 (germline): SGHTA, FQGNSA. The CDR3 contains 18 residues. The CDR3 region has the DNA TGTGCCAGCAGCTCCACGCTACTAGCCGGCTCTAGCACAGATACGCAGTATTTT. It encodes CASSSTLLAGSSTDTQYF.

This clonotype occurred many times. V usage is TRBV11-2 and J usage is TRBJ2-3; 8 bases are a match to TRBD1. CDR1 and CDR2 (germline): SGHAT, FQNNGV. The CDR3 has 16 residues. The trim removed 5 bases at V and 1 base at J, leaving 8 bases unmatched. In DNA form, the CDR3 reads TGTGCCAGCAGCCCTTGGGCGACAGGGGGCACAGATACGCAGTATTTT. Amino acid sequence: CASSPWATGGTDTQYF.

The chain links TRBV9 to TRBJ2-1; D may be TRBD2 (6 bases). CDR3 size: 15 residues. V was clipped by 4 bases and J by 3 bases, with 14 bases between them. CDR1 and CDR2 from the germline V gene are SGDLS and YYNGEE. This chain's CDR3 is CASSTGLIFYNEQFF. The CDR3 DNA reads TGTGCCAGCAGCACGGGACTTATCTTCTACAATGAGCAGTTCTTC.

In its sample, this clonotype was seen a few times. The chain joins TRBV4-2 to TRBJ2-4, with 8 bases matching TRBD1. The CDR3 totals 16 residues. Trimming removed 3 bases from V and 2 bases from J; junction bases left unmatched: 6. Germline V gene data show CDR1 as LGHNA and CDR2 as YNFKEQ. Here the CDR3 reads CASSHRGQGTKNIQYF. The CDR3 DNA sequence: TGTGCCAGCAGCCACCGAGGACAGGGCACCAAAAACATTCAGTACTTC.

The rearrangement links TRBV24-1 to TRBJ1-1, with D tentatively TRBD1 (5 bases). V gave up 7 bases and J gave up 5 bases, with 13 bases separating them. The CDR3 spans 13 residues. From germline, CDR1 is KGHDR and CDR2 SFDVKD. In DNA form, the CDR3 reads TGTGCCACCAGCCAGGGCGGTAGGACTGAAGCTTTCTTT. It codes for CATSQGGRTEAFF.

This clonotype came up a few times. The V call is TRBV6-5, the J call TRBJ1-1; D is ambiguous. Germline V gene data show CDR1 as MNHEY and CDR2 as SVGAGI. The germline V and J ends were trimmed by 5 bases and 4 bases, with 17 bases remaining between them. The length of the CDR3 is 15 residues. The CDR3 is CASSQDPGRLTEAFF. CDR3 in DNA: TGTGCCAGCAGTCAAGATCCAGGACGCCTCACTGAAGCTTTCTTT.

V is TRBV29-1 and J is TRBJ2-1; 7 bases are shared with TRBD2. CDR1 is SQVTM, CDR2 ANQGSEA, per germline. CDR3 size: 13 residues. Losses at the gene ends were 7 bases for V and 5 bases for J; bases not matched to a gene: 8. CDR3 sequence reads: CSGGGSGNNEQFF. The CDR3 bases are TGCAGCGGCGGGGGATCCGGCAACAATGAGCAGTTCTTC.